A single sample gave rise to the 28 T cell receptor beta chains below, sequenced in a study of T cell repertoires in cytomegalovirus infection. TCRdb redid the calling of the reads with MiXCR, one entry per CDR3 protein. The sample holds nearly 700,000 distinct CDR3 sequences, around 35% seen once. Their specific antigens are unknown. Source: cultured PBMCs, taken from culture after CMV antigen stimulation. These receptors originate from a human donor in good health (CMV status not recorded). Some clones in this sample may be carry-over from other donors' samples.

The genes are TRBV12-3 or TRBV12-4 and TRBJ1-5; D unresolved. Trimming left V 3 bases short and J 14 bases short, with 11 bases between. There are 11 residues in the CDR3. CDR3 amino acids: CASSFFELKHF. The CDR3 DNA reads TGTGCCAGCAGTTTCTTCGAATTAAAGCATTTT.

A few counts support this clonotype. The chain carries TRBV7-6 and TRBJ2-7; D might be TRBD2 (6 bases). The CDR3 loop spans 14 amino acids. Germline assignment: CDR1 SGHVS and CDR2 FNYEAQ. Trimming left V 6 bases short and J 4 bases short, with 16 bases between. The CDR3 DNA is TGTGCCAGCAGTAGTGGGACTCGGAAATACGAGCAGTACTTC. Its protein is CASSSGTRKYEQYF.

This clonotype turned up a few times. CDR3 protein: CASSSTSGGALRAQYF. The DNA of the CDR3 is TGTGCCAGCAGCAGCACTAGCGGGGGTGCCCTACGGGCCCAGTACTTC. The rearrangement links TRBV6-1 to TRBJ2-5; 11 bases match TRBD2. This CDR3 has 16 amino acids. Germline V gene lookup returns CDR1 MNHNS and CDR2 SASEGT. V shed 6 bases, J shed 9 bases, and the junction held 15 bases outside the gene matches.

The chain links TRBV7-2 to TRBJ2-7, with 7 nucleotides matching TRBD2. Germline assignment: CDR1 SGHTA and CDR2 FQGNSA. Trimming took 1 base from V and 4 from J; bases not matched to a gene: 7. The CDR3 covers 15 residues. The CDR3 nucleotides are TGTGCCAGCAGCTTAGTTGGCGGGGGTGGGTACGAGCAGTACTTC. Translation gives CASSLVGGGGYEQYF.

This rearrangement joins TRBV6-2 or TRBV6-3 to TRBJ2-7; D may be TRBD1 or TRBD2 (5 bases each). V was shortened by 5 bases and J by 3 bases, with 17 bases between the two germline ends. The CDR3 covers 15 residues. The germline V gene has CDR1 MNHEY and CDR2 SVGEGT. The CDR3 nucleotides read TGTGCCAGCAGTCTCCCAGGGCTAGCCCGCTACGAGCAGTACTTC. Protein product: CASSLPGLARYEQYF.

This clonotype occurred a few times. The chain has TRBV27 and TRBJ2-1, with 9 bases fitting TRBD2. Germline CDR1 reads MNHEY; CDR2 reads SMNVEV (reference sequence). The junction had 7 bases not matched to a gene; V was cut back by 6 bases and J by 4 bases. This CDR3 has 15 amino acids. CDR3 in amino acids: CASRRWTSDYNEQFF. The CDR3, as DNA: TGTGCCAGCAGGCGATGGACTAGCGATTACAATGAGCAGTTCTTC.

The V and J genes are TRBV12-3 or TRBV12-4 and TRBJ1-1; D might be TRBD1 (6 bases). The CDR3 extends over 16 amino acids. V was trimmed by 3 bases and J by 5 bases, leaving 19 bases between them. CDR3 amino acids: CASSLEGGGWGTEAFF. As DNA, the CDR3 is TGTGCCAGCAGTTTGGAAGGGGGGGGGTGGGGAACTGAAGCTTTCTTT.

This clonotype has a handful of counts. The chain combines TRBV24-1 with TRBJ1-1; D remains unclear. V lost 3 bases, J lost 6 bases, and 10 bases lay in between. From germline, CDR1 is KGHDR and CDR2 SFDVKD. The length of the CDR3 is 13 residues. The CDR3 DNA sequence: TGTGCCACCAGTGATCAAACAGTCTCTGAAGCTTTCTTT. It specifies CATSDQTVSEAFF.

This sequence joins TRBV14 and TRBJ2-5; D may correspond to TRBD1 or TRBD2 (5 bases each). Looked up from germline, CDR1 is SGHDN and CDR2 is FVKESK. Trimming cost V 3 bases and J 2 bases, with 13 bases left between them. This CDR3 comprises 15 residues. CDR3 nucleotides: TGTGCCAGCAGCCAGGCGGTGGGACGACAAGAGACCCAGTACTTC. Translated, it gives CASSQAVGRQETQYF.

The chain joins TRBV7-9 to TRBJ2-5, with 7 bases identical to TRBD2. This CDR3 region has 16 residues. CDR1 and CDR2 from the germline V gene are SEHNR and FQNEAQ (reference sequence). The ends lost 2 bases at V and 2 bases at J; junction bases unmatched: 8. The CDR3 DNA is TGTGCCAGCAGCTTATACGGGGGGAACGCTCAAGAGACCCAGTACTTC. Its translation: CASSLYGGNAQETQYF. Together with reference TRBV7-9 and TRBJ2-5, the CDR3 gives the full variable domain: DTGVSQNPRHKITKRGQNVTFRCDPISEHNRLYWYRQTLGQGPEFLTYFQNEAQLEKSRLLSDRFSAERPKGSFSTLEIQRTEQGDSAMYLCASSLYGGNAQETQYFGPGTRLLVL.

This clonotype has ten or more counts. The V gene is TRBV7-9, the J gene TRBJ2-3; 7 bases line up with TRBD2. V was clipped by 8 bases and J by 1 base; unmatched bases: 3. Germline CDR1 reads SEHNR; CDR2 reads FQNEAQ (reference sequence). This CDR3 has 13 residues. The CDR3 DNA reads as TGTGCCAGCCGGCTAGCGGGCACAGATACGCAGTATTTT. The encoded protein is CASRLAGTDTQYF.

This clonotype was detected only a few times. The chain carries TRBV7-9 and TRBJ1-6; possibly TRBD1 for D (6 bases). Trimming took 5 bases from V and 4 from J, leaving 9 bases between them. In germline, CDR1 is SEHNR, CDR2 FQNEAQ (reference sequence). This CDR3 is built from 14 residues. The CDR3 bases are TGTGCCAGCAGCACCAGGGGTTATAATTCACCCCTCCACTTT. As protein: CASSTRGYNSPLHF.

The V gene is TRBV19, the J gene TRBJ1-2; D perhaps matches TRBD1 (5 bases). V was cut by 7 bases and J by 1 base, with 16 bases left in between. The V gene's germline CDR1 is LNHDA and CDR2 SQIVND (reference sequence). This CDR3 has 15 residues. CDR3 amino acids: CASTRGRQYNYGYTF. DNA of the CDR3: TGTGCCAGTACTCGGGGACGGCAGTATAACTATGGCTACACCTTC.

The rearrangement joins TRBV10-3 to TRBJ2-5; D not resolved. This CDR3 spans 14 amino acids. Germline V gene data show CDR1 as ENHRY and CDR2 as SYGVKD. V was pared by 4 bases and J by 1 base, with 10 bases between. The CDR3 nucleotides read TGTGCCATCAGTGCCGGACGTATCCAAGAGACCCAGTACTTC. Translation: CAISAGRIQETQYF.

J is TRBJ2-3 and V is TRBV19, with TRBD2 matching 10 bases. The CDR3 covers 15 residues. Looked up from germline, CDR1 is LNHDA and CDR2 is SQIVND (reference sequence). The V segment lost 8 bases and the J segment 2 bases; nucleotides outside the gene matches: 7. CDR3 in amino acids: CASCLAGVPTDTQYF. The DNA of the CDR3 is TGTGCCAGTTGCCTAGCGGGAGTCCCCACAGATACGCAGTATTTT.

The rearrangement uses TRBV7-6 and TRBJ1-1; D gene ambiguous. V lost 5 bases and J lost 8, with 18 bases in between. The germline gives CDR1 SGHVS, CDR2 FNYEAQ. The CDR3 sequence is 14 residues long. CDR3 sequence reads: CASSAPGPDPEAFF. The DNA of the CDR3 is TGTGCCAGCAGCGCCCCCGGGCCCGACCCCGAAGCTTTCTTT.

This CDR3 reads CASSLQLRHTGELFF. The CDR3 DNA sequence: TGTGCCAGCAGTTTACAGCTACGGCACACCGGGGAGCTGTTTTTT. The chain joins TRBV12-3 or TRBV12-4 to TRBJ2-2; the D is unclear. This CDR3 is 15 amino acids long. The V and J ends lost 2 bases and 3 bases respectively, with 10 bases between them.

This clonotype has a handful of counts. This chain joins TRBV6-8 and TRBJ1-2, with D unclear. The CDR3 runs to 11 residues. Per the germline V gene, CDR1 is MNHGY and CDR2 is SAAAGT. The V end was cut by 6 bases, the J end by 7 bases, with 9 bases between. CDR3 nucleotide sequence: TGTGCCAGCAGATACGGTAGTGGCTACACCTTC. This translates into CASRYGSGYTF.

Many counts were recorded for this clonotype. This chain uses TRBV7-2 with TRBJ2-5; tentatively, D is TRBD2 (6 bases). The CDR3 is 15 residues long. Per the germline V gene, CDR1 is SGHTA and CDR2 is FQGNSA. V lost 1 base and J 1 base, leaving 10 bases between the germline ends. The CDR3 DNA reads TGTGCCAGCAGCTTAGAGACTAGTTTCCAAGAGACCCAGTACTTC. This codes for CASSLETSFQETQYF.

There are many counts of this clonotype. Sequence at one end of the junction differs from germline and may be a read error. The chain combines TRBV7-2 with TRBJ1-6; no reliable D call. The germline V gene encodes CDR1 SGHTA and CDR2 FQGNSA. The CDR3 contains 12 residues. CDR3 coding DNA: TGTGCCAGCAGCTTAGATAAGTCACCCCTCCACTTT. It specifies CASSLDKSPLHF.

V and J are TRBV4-3 and TRBJ1-4, with D possibly being TRBD1 (5 bases). V dropped 1 base and J dropped 10 bases, with 25 bases sitting between them. Looked up from germline, CDR1 is LGHNA and CDR2 is YSLEER. CDR3 length: 18 residues. The CDR3 reads CASSQAGSSPGTQRKLFF. The DNA for the CDR3 is TGCGCCAGCAGCCAAGCGGGATCCTCACCCGGGACGCAAAGAAAACTGTTTTTT.

This chain links TRBV27 with TRBJ2-7; the D gene is possibly TRBD1 (6 bases). Germline assignment: CDR1 MNHEY and CDR2 SMNVEV (reference sequence). This CDR3 contains 14 residues. The germline V and J ends were trimmed by 5 bases and 4 bases, with 15 bases remaining between them. CDR3: CASSRSTGPYEQYF. The CDR3 DNA follows: TGTGCCAGCAGTCGCTCTACAGGGCCGTACGAGCAGTACTTC.

The rearrangement uses TRBV4-3 and TRBJ1-2; D uncertain. V lost 0 bases and J lost 4, with 12 bases in between. Germline V gives CDR1 LGHNA, CDR2 YSLEER. The CDR3 contains 15 residues. CDR3 coding DNA: TGCGCCAGCAGCCAAGAAGGTCTCCCGAGCTATGGCTACACCTTC. Its protein product is CASSQEGLPSYGYTF.

This chain joins TRBV7-3 and TRBJ1-6, with D possibly TRBD1 on 5 matching bases. The V and J ends lost 2 bases and 9 bases respectively, with 17 bases between them. The CDR3 spans 16 residues. Germline V gives CDR1 SGHTA, CDR2 FQGTGA. CDR3 loop: CASSLEYGGPSSPLHF. In DNA, the CDR3 is TGTGCCAGCAGCTTAGAATACGGGGGACCCAGTTCACCCCTCCACTTT.

The chain's CDR3 is CSGTGTGVVNEQFF. The CDR3 nucleotides read TGCAGCGGGACCGGGACAGGGGTCGTAAATGAGCAGTTCTTC. This chain uses TRBV29-1 with TRBJ2-1; 10 nucleotides match TRBD1. V was clipped by 7 bases and J by 7 bases; unmatched bases: 10. Germline assignment: CDR1 SQVTM and CDR2 ANQGSEA. This CDR3 spans 14 amino acids.

The J gene is TRBJ2-5, the V gene TRBV2, with a possible D match to TRBD1 (5 bases). The CDR3 contains 14 residues. V gave up 4 bases and J gave up 3 bases, with 12 bases separating them. Germline assignment: CDR1 SNHLY and CDR2 FYNNEI. The CDR3 sequence: CASSGPDTKETQYF. The DNA of the CDR3 is TGTGCCAGCAGTGGTCCGGACACGAAAGAGACCCAGTACTTC.

This rearrangement joins TRBV29-1 to TRBJ2-7; 11 bases fit TRBD2. V gave up 7 bases and J gave up 3 bases; unmatched junction bases: 8. This CDR3 comprises 14 residues. Germline V gives CDR1 SQVTM, CDR2 ANQGSEA. The CDR3 DNA follows: TGCAGCGCCCGGACTAGCGGGCGATACTACGAGCAGTACTTC. This codes for CSARTSGRYYEQYF.

The chain carries TRBV6-6 and TRBJ2-7; TRBD2 matches at 7 bases. The CDR3 has 14 amino acids. The germline V gene has CDR1 MNHNY and CDR2 SVGAGI (reference sequence). V lost 3 bases, J lost 4 bases, and 6 bases stayed unmatched. The CDR3 DNA reads TGTGCCAGCAGTTATTCCCTGGGGGGGTACGAGCAGTACTTC. Translating gives CASSYSLGGYEQYF.